The 20 T cell receptor beta chains presented below share a single source sample, sequenced in a study of neurological immune-mediated disorders. TCRdb redid the calling of the 5' RACE reads with MiXCR, one entry per CDR3 protein. The table records more than 50,000 distinct CDR3 sequences, roughly an eighth of them present only once. Sequencing used PBMCs. The source is a man in his 60s in good health.

This clonotype was observed a few times. This chain links TRBV20-1 with TRBJ2-2; D remains ambiguous. The CDR3 contains 11 residues. CDR1 is DFQATT, CDR2 SNEGSKA, per germline (reference sequence). V lost 6 bases, J lost 3 bases, and 5 bases lay in between. This CDR3 reads CSAADTGELFF. CDR3 in DNA: TGCAGTGCCGCAGACACCGGGGAGCTGTTTTTT.

This clonotype was recorded at least ten times. The gene calls are TRBV7-2 and TRBJ1-2; a weak D match, TRBD1 (5 bases). Germline CDR1 is SGHTA and CDR2 is FQGNSA. This CDR3 comprises 15 residues. V gave up 4 bases and J gave up 7 bases, with 19 bases separating them. CDR3 region: CASSYYDSLKGGYTF. CDR3 in DNA: TGTGCCAGCAGCTATTATGACAGCCTTAAGGGTGGCTACACCTTC.

This clonotype was detected ten times or more. The chain joins TRBV20-1 to TRBJ1-5, with D unclear. Trimming took off 5 bases at V and 0 bases at J, with 11 bases between the two ends. Germline CDR1 and CDR2: DFQATT and SNEGSKA (reference sequence). This CDR3 comprises 14 residues. The CDR3 protein is CSAQGPNSNQPQHF. DNA of the CDR3: TGCAGTGCTCAAGGACCGAATAGCAATCAGCCCCAGCATTTT.

This clonotype was seen ten or more times. The V gene is TRBV15, the J gene TRBJ1-1; no reliable D call. Deletions cut 3 bases from V and 0 bases from J, with 14 bases between. Germline CDR1 is LNHNV and CDR2 is YYDKDF (reference sequence). The CDR3 loop spans 16 amino acids. The CDR3 loop is CATSSGLGNMNTEAFF. For the CDR3, the DNA is TGTGCCACCAGCAGCGGGCTGGGCAACATGAACACTGAAGCTTTCTTT.

This clonotype was found many times. The chain carries TRBV20-1 and TRBJ2-1, with TRBD2 identical over 8 bases. Per germline, CDR1 DFQATT and CDR2 SNEGSKA (reference sequence). The length of the CDR3 is 13 residues. V was pared by 5 bases and J by 10 bases, with 10 bases of the junction left unmatched. The CDR3 spells CSALPGGDLEQFF. The CDR3 region has the DNA TGCAGTGCTCTCCCCGGGGGGGATTTGGAGCAGTTCTTC.

This clonotype was detected ten times or more. The chain recombines TRBV7-2 with TRBJ2-3; D may be TRBD2 (6 bases). The CDR3 runs to 18 residues. The V gene's germline CDR1 is SGHTA and CDR2 FQGNSA. Trimming cost V 0 bases and J 2 bases, with 18 bases left between them. CDR3 nucleotide sequence: TGTGCCAGCAGCTTAGCCGCTGGAGCCGGGACTTTCACAGATACGCAGTATTTT. It translates to CASSLAAGAGTFTDTQYF.

This clonotype was observed at least ten times. J is TRBJ2-1 and V is TRBV7-9, with D possibly being TRBD2 (5 bases). The CDR3 contains 11 residues. Looked up from germline, CDR1 is SEHNR and CDR2 is FQNEAQ (reference sequence). Trimming shortened V by 1 base and J by 14 bases, and 9 bases separated the two germline ends. DNA of the CDR3: TGTGCCAGCAGCTTAGGCTTCGGGGAGTTCTTC. Translated, it gives CASSLGFGEFF.

In this sample, this clonotype turned up many times. The chain links TRBV7-2 to TRBJ2-5; 7 bases agree with TRBD2. This CDR3 is 15 amino acids long. Losses at the gene ends were 1 base for V and 2 bases for J; bases not matched to a gene: 4. Germline loops: CDR1 SGHTA, CDR2 FQGNSA. The CDR3 loop is CASSLVGAGQETQYF. CDR3 bases: TGTGCCAGCAGCTTAGTGGGAGCGGGACAAGAGACCCAGTACTTC.

This clonotype was recorded many times. The chain couples TRBV6-4 to TRBJ1-2; a possible D gene is TRBD1 (6 bases). The CDR3 extends over 15 amino acids. V lost 6 bases to trimming and J lost 3 bases, with 17 bases between them. From germline, CDR1 is MRHNA and CDR2 SNTAGT. The DNA of the CDR3 is TGTGCCAGCAGGCCGGTCGAATCAGGGGACTATGGCTACACCTTC. It translates to CASRPVESGDYGYTF.

This clonotype was detected many times. CDR3 coding DNA: TGTGCCAGCAGCTTAAACCGGGACAGAGATCTGAACTATGGCTACACCTTC. As protein: CASSLNRDRDLNYGYTF. The rearrangement uses TRBV7-2 and TRBJ1-2; 7 bases match TRBD1. Trimming took 2 bases from V and 2 from J; bases not matched to a gene: 11. CDR1 is SGHTA and CDR2 is FQGNSA in the germline V gene. The CDR3 has 17 amino acids.

This clonotype was detected ten times or more. The chain has TRBV28 and TRBJ1-6; D perhaps matches TRBD1 (6 bases). Germline V gives CDR1 MDHEN, CDR2 SYDVKM. Trimming left V 6 bases short and J 8 bases short, with 17 bases between. The CDR3 totals 15 residues. The CDR3: CASSRPQGTDSPLHF. The CDR3 region has the DNA TGTGCCAGCAGCAGACCTCAGGGGACCGATTCACCCCTCCACTTT.

This clonotype was recorded at least ten times. J is TRBJ1-2 and V is TRBV20-1; D might be TRBD1 (5 bases). Trimming cost V 6 bases and J 0 bases, with 8 bases left between them. Germline V CDR1 and CDR2: DFQATT, SNEGSKA (reference sequence). The CDR3 runs 12 residues. The CDR3, as DNA: TGCAGTGCAGCAGGGACTAACTATGGCTACACCTTC. Translating gives CSAAGTNYGYTF.

This clonotype was detected many times. The chain has TRBV7-3 and TRBJ2-5; 8 nucleotides match TRBD2. This CDR3 is built from 15 residues. CDR1 and CDR2 from the germline V gene are SGHTA and FQGTGA. V lost 5 bases and J lost 5; bases outside the gene matches: 10. The CDR3 DNA is TGTGCCAGCAGCGATAAGCGGGGGCCCATGGAGACCCAGTACTTC. This translates into CASSDKRGPMETQYF.

This clonotype came up many times. This rearrangement joins TRBV27 to TRBJ2-7, with D possibly TRBD1 on 6 matching bases. This CDR3 region has 13 residues. Germline CDR1 is MNHEY and CDR2 is SMNVEV (reference sequence). Trimming left V 7 bases short and J 4 bases short, with 14 bases between. CDR3 sequence (DNA): TGTGCCAGCAAATCAGGGGATTCTTACGAGCAGTACTTC. Translated, it gives CASKSGDSYEQYF.

This clonotype occurred many times. This rearrangement joins TRBV25-1 to TRBJ2-2; TRBD1 matches 10 bases. This CDR3 comprises 15 residues. The trim removed 4 bases at V and 5 bases at J, leaving 4 bases unmatched. Germline V gene lookup returns CDR1 MGHDK and CDR2 SYGVNS. The CDR3 protein is CASSGTGGRTGELFF. The CDR3 nucleotides are TGTGCCAGCAGTGGGACAGGGGGAAGGACCGGGGAGCTGTTTTTT.

For this clonotype: A clone one base away is much larger, so this may be a read error. The chain employs TRBV5-5 and TRBJ1-2; D unclear. The CDR3 is 13 amino acids. Germline CDR1 SGHKS, CDR2 YYEKEE (reference sequence). V dropped 6 bases and J dropped 10 bases, with 19 bases sitting between them. CDR3 DNA: TGTGCCAGCAACTTAGCCGATCCGGGAGACTACACCTTC. Its translation is CASNLADPGDYTF.

In this sample, this clonotype turned up many times. The chain links TRBV29-1 to TRBJ2-3; 12 bases are shared with TRBD2. Germline V gene data show CDR1 as SQVTM and CDR2 as ANQGSEA. The CDR3 extends over 18 amino acids. After removal of 0 bases from V and 5 bases from J, the junction contained 12 bases not matched to a gene. The CDR3, as DNA: TGCAGCGTTGAAGATGGGGGTCTAGCGGGGGGGCGAGTAGATACGCAGTATTTT. Amino acids: CSVEDGGLAGGRVDTQYF.

This clonotype was seen many times. This chain connects TRBV20-1 to TRBJ2-1; D perhaps matches TRBD1 (6 bases). The CDR3 length is 14 residues. Trimming took off 1 base at V and 4 bases at J, with 11 bases between the two ends. Germline V gene data show CDR1 as DFQATT and CDR2 as SNEGSKA (reference sequence). The CDR3 is CSARVPTGYNEQFF. CDR3 sequence (DNA): TGCAGTGCTAGAGTACCCACAGGGTACAATGAGCAGTTCTTC.

The genes are TRBV15 and TRBJ1-5, with D perhaps TRBD1 (6 bases). V lost 0 bases and J 4 bases, leaving 10 bases between the germline ends. The CDR3 loop spans 15 amino acids. Per germline, CDR1 LNHNV and CDR2 YYDKDF (reference sequence). The CDR3 nucleotides are TGTGCCACCAGCAGAGAGGGGGCTGGAAATCAGCCCCAGCATTTT. Translated: CATSREGAGNQPQHF.

This clonotype was observed many times. The chain carries TRBV6-2 or TRBV6-3 and TRBJ2-1; 14 positions match TRBD2. Germline CDR1 and CDR2: MNHEY and SVGEGT. V gave up 0 bases and J gave up 5 bases; unmatched junction bases: 3. The CDR3 consists of 17 residues. The CDR3 loop is CASSYSTSGGVNNEQFF. In nucleotides, the CDR3 is TGTGCCAGCAGTTACTCGACTAGCGGGGGGGTAAACAATGAGCAGTTCTTC.